This entry features one TCR beta chain sequence. The sample comes from a study of blood T cell repertoires in COVID-19. J was trimmed by 4 bases and V by 6 bases; bases with no gene match: 11. From germline, CDR1 is MNHEY and CDR2 SVGEGT. The CDR3 is made up of 15 amino acids. Clones were read by immunoSEQ multiplex PCR, and TCRdb kept only the in-frame ones, dropping some. The sample holds 40,000 to 65,000 clones, approximately 80% seen once. The gene calls are TRBV6-2 or TRBV6-3 and TRBJ2-5, with 7 bases fitting TRBD1. The sequenced material came from peripheral blood. The sequence was collected from a human donor with active or convalescent COVID-19. The donor label of this sample is uncertain. The CDR3 loop reads CASSLGQAFGETQYF. CDR3 nucleotides: TGTGCCAGCAGCCTCGGACAGGCGTTCGGAGAGACCCAGTACTTC.